Listed here are 20 T cell receptor beta chains from one sample, sequenced in a study of shared clonotypes between healthy human individuals (dated by TCRdb to 2020 to 2021). Libraries were built with the immunoSEQ multiplex PCR assay. Imported from immuneACCESS, the table was reduced by TCRdb to in-frame sequences with V and J called. These copies leave out some clones; in studies compared against another copy, an unresolved V gene accounts for under half, and the cause of the remainder is not known. The sample yields more than 2 million clones; approximately 95% were counted once. The ten largest make up around 0.13% of the sample. Sequenced sample: naive CD4+ T cells sorted from blood. The cell subset or site label corresponds to: CD45RA+ positively selected. Receptors originate from a man aged 18 to 29 in good health.

The chain has TRBV7-2 and TRBJ2-6; possibly TRBD2 for D (5 bases). This CDR3 is built from 15 residues. Germline loops: CDR1 SGHTA, CDR2 FQGNSA. V was pared by 1 base and J by 2 bases, with 6 bases between. The CDR3 DNA reads as TGTGCCAGCAGCTTAGTCGGGGCTGGGGCCAACGTCCTGACTTTC. Its translation is CASSLVGAGANVLTF.

The chain employs TRBV10-3 and TRBJ2-2; no definite D call. The CDR3 has 15 residues. Per the germline V gene, CDR1 is ENHRY and CDR2 is SYGVKD. V lost 2 bases and J 1 base, leaving 8 bases between the germline ends. Written as DNA, the CDR3 is TGTGCCATCAGTGAGGACGGGTTGAACACCGGGGAGCTGTTTTTT. Encoded protein: CAISEDGLNTGELFF.

This clone was recorded once. The gene calls are TRBV7-9 and TRBJ1-2; TRBD1 agrees at 8 bases. The CDR3 contains 14 residues. Germline V gene data show CDR1 as SEHNR and CDR2 as FQNEAQ (reference sequence). V shed 7 bases, J shed 4 bases, and the junction held 8 bases outside the gene matches. CDR3 in DNA: TGTGCCAGCAAGGCGATGGACAGGGTCTATGGCTACACCTTC. Residues: CASKAMDRVYGYTF.

The chain has TRBV7-9 and TRBJ2-5; tentatively, D is TRBD2 (5 bases). Germline-derived CDR1 and CDR2 are SEHNR and FQNEAQ (reference sequence). Between the trimmed V and J ends, which lost 11 bases and 7 bases, there was a span of 20 bases. CDR3 size: 13 residues. The CDR3 spells CASAAPSLGTQYF. As DNA, the CDR3 is TGTGCCTCAGCGGCCCCCTCGCTGGGGACCCAGTACTTC.

The J gene is TRBJ2-7, the V gene TRBV6-1; D is unresolved. The CDR3 spans 14 residues. The germline V and J ends were trimmed by 4 bases and 1 base, with 11 bases remaining between them. Looked up from germline, CDR1 is MNHNS and CDR2 is SASEGT. CDR3 sequence: CASSAVRLSYEQYF. In DNA, the CDR3 is TGTGCCAGCAGTGCCGTAAGACTTTCCTACGAGCAGTACTTC.

This sequence joins TRBV5-1 and TRBJ2-2; 7 nucleotides align to TRBD2. Germline values: CDR1 SGHRS, CDR2 YFSETQ. The V and J ends lost 0 bases and 5 bases, in that order; junction bases with no gene match: 4. This CDR3 contains 15 residues. Here the CDR3 reads CASSLEGGKTGELFF. CDR3 coding DNA: TGCGCCAGCAGCTTGGAGGGAGGGAAGACCGGGGAGCTGTTTTTT. The whole variable domain, remainder taken from reference TRBV5-1 and TRBJ2-2, is KAGVTQTPRYLIKTRGQQVTLSCSPISGHRSVSWYQQTPGQGLQFLFEYFSETQRNKGNFPGRFSGRQFSNSRSEMNVSTLELGDSALYLCASSLEGGKTGELFFGEGSRLTVL.

Of note for this clone: Different DNA sequences within this sample yield the same CDR3. The chain recombines TRBV7-9 with TRBJ2-7; no reliable D call. CDR3 size: 12 residues. Per the germline V gene, CDR1 is SEHNR and CDR2 is FQNEAQ (reference sequence). The germline V and J ends were trimmed by 5 bases and 1 base, with 6 bases remaining between them. The CDR3 bases are TGTGCCAGCAGCCTCAATTCCTACGAGCAGTACTTC. Translating it yields CASSLNSYEQYF.

The V gene is TRBV2, the J gene TRBJ1-5; tentatively, D is TRBD1 (6 bases). The CDR3 totals 15 residues. CDR1 is SNHLY and CDR2 is FYNNEI in the germline V gene. V was pared by 2 bases and J by 0 bases, with 8 bases between. CDR3 DNA: TGTGCCAGCAGTGAAAGGGGGTATAGCAATCAGCCCCAGCATTTT. This gives the protein CASSERGYSNQPQHF.

The rearrangement uses TRBV4-1 and TRBJ2-7, with 8 bases fitting TRBD1. The CDR3 has 16 amino acids. Germline values: CDR1 MGHRA, CDR2 YSYEKL. The junction had 11 bases not matched to a gene; V was cut back by 4 bases and J by 3 bases. CDR3 bases: TGCGCCAGCAGCCCCGAGGCAGGGGGCAGCCTCTACGAGCAGTACTTC. Its translation: CASSPEAGGSLYEQYF.

This chain connects TRBV28 to TRBJ1-5; D remains unclear. The germline gives CDR1 MDHEN, CDR2 SYDVKM. CDR3 length: 17 residues. V was pared by 5 bases and J by 2 bases, with 19 bases between. The CDR3 loop reads CASSLNEPPRRNQPQHF. In DNA, the CDR3 is TGTGCCAGCAGTCTCAATGAGCCGCCGAGGCGCAATCAGCCCCAGCATTTT. Complete variable domain (other parts from reference TRBV28 and TRBJ1-5): DVKVTQSSRYLVKRTGEKVFLECVQDMDHENMFWYRQDPGLGLRLIYFSYDVKMKEKGDIPEGYSVSREKKERFSLILESASTNQTSMYLCASSLNEPPRRNQPQHFGDGTRLSIL.

The chain is built from TRBV2 and TRBJ2-5, with TRBD1 identical over 9 bases. This CDR3 is built from 13 residues. The V gene's germline CDR1 is SNHLY and CDR2 FYNNEI. Trimming cost V 8 bases and J 6 bases; bases outside gene matches: 7. The DNA for the CDR3 is TGTGCCAGCGGACCTGACAGGGGGAAGACCCAGTACTTC. Amino acids: CASGPDRGKTQYF.

The chain carries TRBV4-1 and TRBJ1-4; 8 bases are shared with TRBD1. Germline CDR1 is MGHRA and CDR2 is YSYEKL. V lost 5 bases, J lost 8 bases, and 10 bases stayed unmatched. This CDR3 is built from 15 residues. The CDR3 DNA is TGCGCCAGCAGCATTCCCGGGACAGGCGAGGAAAAACTGTTTTTT. Its translation: CASSIPGTGEEKLFF.

The chain employs TRBV9 and TRBJ1-2; D uncertain. V dropped 0 bases and J dropped 4 bases, with 13 bases sitting between them. The germline CDR1 and CDR2 sequences are SGDLS and YYNGEE. The CDR3 has 15 amino acids. As DNA, the CDR3 is TGTGCCAGCAGCGTAGTGGGAGGGTCGGGCTATGGCTACACCTTC. Amino acids: CASSVVGGSGYGYTF.

Turning to this clone: The same CDR3 is also encoded by other DNA sequences in this sample. This chain joins TRBV6-1 and TRBJ2-7, with D possibly matching TRBD1 (6 bases). Trimming pared 6 bases from V and 0 bases from J, leaving 6 bases between. Germline values: CDR1 MNHNS, CDR2 SASEGT. The CDR3 totals 12 residues. CDR3 sequence reads: CASRQGSYEQYF. Written as DNA, the CDR3 is TGTGCCAGCAGACAGGGCTCCTACGAGCAGTACTTC.

The gene calls are TRBV7-8 and TRBJ1-1; no clear D gene. This CDR3 contains 15 residues. From germline, CDR1 is SGHVS and CDR2 FQNEAQ. The germline V and J ends were trimmed by 2 bases and 6 bases, with 16 bases remaining between them. The chain's CDR3 is CASSLYRQARPEAFF. The DNA of the CDR3 is TGTGCCAGCAGCTTATATCGCCAGGCGAGGCCTGAAGCTTTCTTT. The full variable domain, rest sourced from reference TRBV7-8 and TRBJ1-1, is GAGVSQSPRYKVAKRGQDVALRCDPISGHVSLFWYQQALGQGPEFLTYFQNEAQLDKSGLPSDRFFAERPEGSVSTLKIQRTQQEDSAVYLCASSLYRQARPEAFFGQGTRLTVV.

CDR3 in amino acids: CASSPFGPPEPQHF. CDR3 bases: TGTGCCAGCAGTCCCTTCGGGCCTCCGGAGCCCCAGCATTTT. The chain is built from TRBV6-5 and TRBJ1-5; D is undetermined. Trimming stripped 5 bases from V and 8 bases from J, with 16 bases between. Germline V gene data show CDR1 as MNHEY and CDR2 as SVGAGI. The CDR3 covers 14 residues.

A note on this clone: Compared with germline, one end of the junction differs, possibly owing to a read error. This chain connects TRBV6-5 to TRBJ1-4; D is perhaps TRBD1 (6 bases). The CDR3 loop spans 16 amino acids. The germline CDR1 and CDR2 sequences are MNHEY and SVGAGI. In nucleotides, the CDR3 is TGTGCCAGCAGTAACTCTCCGGGGCAGGGGAGTGAAAAACTGTTTTTT. Encoded protein: CASSNSPGQGSEKLFF.

This chain links TRBV5-8 with TRBJ2-7; the match to TRBD2 covers 10 bases. With V trimmed by 3 bases and J by 0 bases, 6 bases remained unmatched. Germline-derived CDR1 and CDR2 are SGHTS and YDEGEE. CDR3 size: 16 residues. CDR3 protein: CASSSGLAVISYEQYF. The DNA of the CDR3 is TGTGCCAGCAGCTCAGGACTAGCGGTGATCTCCTACGAGCAGTACTTC.

Note on this clone: Additional DNA sequences in this sample encode the identical CDR3. The chain couples TRBV29-1 to TRBJ1-4, with D uncertain. Looked up from germline, CDR1 is SQVTM and CDR2 is ANQGSEA. Trimming removed 4 bases from V and 4 bases from J, with 4 bases in between. The CDR3 contains 11 residues. CDR3 sequence: CSVGINEKLFF. CDR3 DNA sequence: TGCAGCGTTGGGATTAATGAAAAACTGTTTTTT.

The gene calls are TRBV7-2 and TRBJ2-5, with 12 bases that match TRBD2. Germline lookup yields CDR1 SGHTA and CDR2 FQGNSA. Trimming cost V 5 bases and J 1 base; bases outside gene matches: 5. This CDR3 comprises 16 residues. The CDR3 sequence is CASSLSSGRAQETQYF. CDR3 in DNA: TGTGCCAGCAGCCTCTCTAGCGGGAGGGCCCAAGAGACCCAGTACTTC.